These T cell receptor beta chains were read from a single sample in a study of Ad26.COV2.S vaccination and SARS-CoV-2 variants. Data came from immunoSEQ multiplex PCR; TCRdb stores just in-frame clones and leaves some out. Of around 300,000 clones detected, around nine tenths appear once; the ten largest clones hold 5%. The specimen was peripheral blood, collected in a trial of Ad26.COV2.S vaccine versus placebo. These TCRs come from a person aged 18 to 65 who received the Ad26.COV2.S COVID-19 vaccine or a placebo. Both conserved end residues are part of each CDR3. The order of the fields is CDR3 DNA, CDR3 protein, V gene, clone size, D gene, J gene. A D gene is named only where the DNA matches it firmly. Size is omitted from some rows. Given values are once, few, many or a class for expanded clones.

CDR3 DNA: TGTGCCTGGAGTGTCCCGGGGGGCTTCAACACTGAAGCTTTCTTT
CDR3 protein: CAWSVPGGFNTEAFF
V gene: TRBV30
clone size: -
D gene: -
J gene: TRBJ1-1

CDR3 DNA: TGTGCCAGCACCCAATCCGGCAGCCCGAACACCGGGGAGCTGTTTTTT
CDR3 protein: CASTQSGSPNTGELFF
V gene: TRBV9
clone size: -
D gene: -
J gene: TRBJ2-2

CDR3 DNA: TGTGCCAGCAGCCTCGGTGGGAACACCATATATTTT
CDR3 protein: CASSLGGNTIYF
V gene: TRBV7-2
clone size: -
D gene: -
J gene: TRBJ1-3

CDR3 DNA: TGTGCCAGCAGCCAAACTACAAACCAAGAGACCCAGTACTTC
CDR3 protein: CASSQTTNQETQYF
V gene: TRBV3-1/TRBV3-2
clone size: -
D gene: -
J gene: TRBJ2-5

CDR3 DNA: TGTGCCAGCAGCCAAGATAGCGGGCCTTTCGAGCAGTACTTC
CDR3 protein: CASSQDSGPFEQYF
V gene: TRBV3-1/TRBV3-2
clone size: -
D gene: TRBD2
J gene: TRBJ2-7

CDR3 DNA: TGTGCCAGCAGCTTCTCGTCCCATAGCACAGATACGCAGTATTTT
CDR3 protein: CASSFSSHSTDTQYF
V gene: TRBV7-9
clone size: -
D gene: -
J gene: TRBJ2-3

CDR3 DNA: TGCGCCAGCAGCCCCGGGACAGGGGGCTATCGGAATGAGCAGTTCTTC
CDR3 protein: CASSPGTGGYRNEQFF
V gene: TRBV5-1
clone size: -
D gene: TRBD1
J gene: TRBJ2-1

CDR3 DNA: TGTGCCAGCCAAAATCAGGGGTCCGGGGAGCTGTTTTTT
CDR3 protein: CASQNQGSGELFF
V gene: TRBV28
clone size: -
D gene: -
J gene: TRBJ2-2

CDR3 DNA: TGTGCCAGCAGCTTAATCACTAGCGGGGACACCGGGGAGCTGTTTTTT
CDR3 protein: CASSLITSGDTGELFF
V gene: TRBV5-6
clone size: -
D gene: TRBD2
J gene: TRBJ2-2

CDR3 DNA: TGCGCCAGCAGCCAAGAGGTCTCGTTCTCCCCAGGGGACTATGGCTACACCTTC
CDR3 protein: CASSQEVSFSPGDYGYTF
V gene: TRBV4-1
clone size: once
D gene: -
J gene: TRBJ1-2

CDR3 DNA: TGTGCCAGTAGTTTGGGGAAAAGCAATCAGCCCCAGCATTTT
CDR3 protein: CASSLGKSNQPQHF
V gene: TRBV19
clone size: -
D gene: -
J gene: TRBJ1-5

CDR3 DNA: TGTGCCAGAAGCTTATGTCGATGTAGGGACACTGAAGCTTTCTTT
CDR3 protein: CARSLCRCRDTEAFF
V gene: TRBV7-5
clone size: -
D gene: -
J gene: TRBJ1-1

CDR3 DNA: TGTGCCAGCAGTCCCCATGTCTTGAGGGATTCCTCGAGCTCCTACGAGCAGTACTTC
CDR3 protein: CASSPHVLRDSSSSYEQYF
V gene: TRBV28
clone size: -
D gene: -
J gene: TRBJ2-7

CDR3 DNA: TGTGCCAGTAGTCCCACGATAGCGGAGGAGTTTAACGGGGAGCTGTTTTTT
CDR3 protein: CASSPTIAEEFNGELFF
V gene: TRBV19
clone size: -
D gene: -
J gene: TRBJ2-2

CDR3 DNA: TGTGCCAGCAGCTTAAATGCGGCATACACACCTTACGAGCAGTACTTC
CDR3 protein: CASSLNAAYTPYEQYF
V gene: TRBV7-2
clone size: -
D gene: -
J gene: TRBJ2-7

CDR3 DNA: TGTGCCAACCCGGGACTAGCAGGAACAGATACGCAGTATTTT
CDR3 protein: CANPGLAGTDTQYF
V gene: TRBV6-7
clone size: -
D gene: TRBD2
J gene: TRBJ2-3

CDR3 DNA: TGTGCCAGCAGTTTCGGGGAGACAGGAGGAAAAAGCTCCTACGAGCAGTACTTC
CDR3 protein: CASSFGETGGKSSYEQYF
V gene: TRBV27
clone size: -
D gene: -
J gene: TRBJ2-7

CDR3 DNA: TGTGCCAGCAGCTTTGGGGAGAACACCGGGGAGCTGTTTTTT
CDR3 protein: CASSFGENTGELFF
V gene: TRBV5-6
clone size: -
D gene: -
J gene: TRBJ2-2

CDR3 DNA: TGTGCCAGCAGCCAAGACCAGGGGGCGAACACTGAAGCTTTCTTT
CDR3 protein: CASSQDQGANTEAFF
V gene: TRBV3-1/TRBV3-2
clone size: -
D gene: TRBD1
J gene: TRBJ1-1

CDR3 DNA: TGTGCCACCAGTCTTGGCCCCGCGGAGCAGTTCTTC
CDR3 protein: CATSLGPAEQFF
V gene: TRBV24-1
clone size: -
D gene: -
J gene: TRBJ2-1

CDR3 DNA: TGTGCCAGCAGCTTGGAAGGGGCGCGCACCGGGGAGCTGTTTTTT
CDR3 protein: CASSLEGARTGELFF
V gene: TRBV5-4
clone size: -
D gene: -
J gene: TRBJ2-2

CDR3 DNA: TGTGCCAGCAGTATTTATCAGGGAATTGTTTACAATGAGCAGTTCTTC
CDR3 protein: CASSIYQGIVYNEQFF
V gene: TRBV11-2
clone size: -
D gene: -
J gene: TRBJ2-1

CDR3 DNA: TGTGCCAGCAGTTTAAAGTTGCAGCCCCAGCATTTT
CDR3 protein: CASSLKLQPQHF
V gene: TRBV28
clone size: -
D gene: -
J gene: TRBJ1-5

CDR3 DNA: TGTGCCAGCAGCTTAGCTAGCGGGGGCCACAATGAGCAGTTCTTC
CDR3 protein: CASSLASGGHNEQFF
V gene: TRBV7-2
clone size: -
D gene: TRBD2
J gene: TRBJ2-1

CDR3 DNA: TGTGCCAGCAGCTACCCCCTTCTCCCGGGGCACCACGAGCAGTACTTC
CDR3 protein: CASSYPLLPGHHEQYF
V gene: TRBV7-9
clone size: -
D gene: -
J gene: TRBJ2-7

CDR3 DNA: TGCGCCAGCAGCTTGGCGGGAACAAGGCAAGAGACCCAGTACTTC
CDR3 protein: CASSLAGTRQETQYF
V gene: TRBV5-1
clone size: -
D gene: -
J gene: TRBJ2-5

CDR3 DNA: TGTGCCAGCAGTCCAACAGGGGACTATGGCTACACCTTC
CDR3 protein: CASSPTGDYGYTF
V gene: TRBV6-6
clone size: -
D gene: TRBD1
J gene: TRBJ1-2

CDR3 DNA: TGTGCCACCAGCAGAACAAGGGGGATGGAGACCCAGTACTTC
CDR3 protein: CATSRTRGMETQYF
V gene: TRBV15
clone size: -
D gene: -
J gene: TRBJ2-5

CDR3 DNA: TGTGCCAGCAGCTTCGCACAAGAGACCCAGTACTTC
CDR3 protein: CASSFAQETQYF
V gene: TRBV5-5
clone size: -
D gene: -
J gene: TRBJ2-5

CDR3 DNA: TGTGCCACCAGCAGGGAGAAGGGCTATGGCTACACCTTC
CDR3 protein: CATSREKGYGYTF
V gene: TRBV15
clone size: -
D gene: -
J gene: TRBJ1-2

CDR3 DNA: TGTGCTAGTGGTTTGGCTCCAGGGAATGAGCAGTTCTTC
CDR3 protein: CASGLAPGNEQFF
V gene: TRBV12-5
clone size: -
D gene: -
J gene: TRBJ2-1

CDR3 DNA: TGTGCCAGCAGCCCGCACAACAGGGTTGGGCAGCCCCAGCATTTT
CDR3 protein: CASSPHNRVGQPQHF
V gene: TRBV3-1/TRBV3-2
clone size: -
D gene: -
J gene: TRBJ1-5

CDR3 DNA: TGTGCCAGCAGCTTAGATCATTCGACAGCCTCGCGGGCTTTCTTT
CDR3 protein: CASSLDHSTASRAFF
V gene: TRBV11-2
clone size: -
D gene: -
J gene: TRBJ1-1

CDR3 DNA: TGTGCTAGTGGGGCCGGGTTTTCGAATTCACCCCTCCACTTT
CDR3 protein: CASGAGFSNSPLHF
V gene: TRBV12-5
clone size: -
D gene: -
J gene: TRBJ1-6

CDR3 DNA: TGTGCTAGCAGCTCCGGACAGGGTCGTCATGAGCAGTTCTTC
CDR3 protein: CASSSGQGRHEQFF
V gene: TRBV7-7
clone size: -
D gene: TRBD1
J gene: TRBJ2-1

CDR3 DNA: TGTGCCAGCTCACAGGCGGGGTCGCGGGGCTATGGCTACACCTTC
CDR3 protein: CASSQAGSRGYGYTF
V gene: TRBV18
clone size: -
D gene: -
J gene: TRBJ1-2

CDR3 DNA: TGTGCCAGCTCACCTCTCGGTCCAGAAAGCCAGCCCCAGCATTTT
CDR3 protein: CASSPLGPESQPQHF
V gene: TRBV18
clone size: -
D gene: -
J gene: TRBJ1-5

CDR3 DNA: TGTGCCAGCAGTGGACTGTACCAAGAGACCCAGTACTTC
CDR3 protein: CASSGLYQETQYF
V gene: TRBV14
clone size: -
D gene: -
J gene: TRBJ2-5

CDR3 DNA: TGTGCCTGGAGTGAACAGGGGAGTATATTTGGCTACACCTTC
CDR3 protein: CAWSEQGSIFGYTF
V gene: TRBV30
clone size: -
D gene: TRBD1
J gene: TRBJ1-2

CDR3 DNA: TGCAGCGTTGAACTGGGGTTCCTGGGCACCGGGGAGCTGTTTTTT
CDR3 protein: CSVELGFLGTGELFF
V gene: TRBV29-1
clone size: -
D gene: -
J gene: TRBJ2-2

CDR3 DNA: TGTGCCAGCAGCGTAGCATCCTACAATGAGCAGTTCTTC
CDR3 protein: CASSVASYNEQFF
V gene: TRBV9
clone size: -
D gene: -
J gene: TRBJ2-1

CDR3 DNA: TGTGCCAGCAGTGGGAGGGTAGCGGGACGGGGGTACAATGAGCAGTTCTTC
CDR3 protein: CASSGRVAGRGYNEQFF
V gene: TRBV6-1
clone size: -
D gene: TRBD2
J gene: TRBJ2-1

CDR3 DNA: TGTGCCAGCAGCTTACAGGGGCCGGAGACCCAGTACTTC
CDR3 protein: CASSLQGPETQYF
V gene: TRBV11-2
clone size: -
D gene: -
J gene: TRBJ2-5

CDR3 DNA: TGTGCCAGCAAACAGGGACTATACGAAAAACTGTTTTTT
CDR3 protein: CASKQGLYEKLFF
V gene: TRBV2
clone size: -
D gene: -
J gene: TRBJ1-4

CDR3 DNA: TGTGCCATCAGTGAAGCCTTGCAGGGGTCCTACGAGCAGTACTTC
CDR3 protein: CAISEALQGSYEQYF
V gene: TRBV10-3
clone size: -
D gene: -
J gene: TRBJ2-7